This T cell receptor (beta chain) was obtained from a study of cytomegalovirus exposure and HLA in healthy donors. J lost 1 base, V lost 4 bases, and 0 bases had no gene match. The germline gives CDR1 MRHNA, CDR2 SNTAGT. There are 14 residues in the CDR3. Likely unrecorded immune exposures existed in these nominally healthy donors. Comments on this clone: Antigen specificity is unknown.

Study-level results: The sole available immune exposure information was CMV serostatus. Researchers reportedly found TCR beta sequences accurately predicted most subjects' HLA-A and HLA-B alleles.

It was with 60 Vbeta and 13 Jbeta primers that the PCR ran. In the source study's methods: As a later analysis found, there were 82 million or so unique TCR beta chains, of which some 10 million were shared. This table comes from immunoSEQ multiplex PCR, and its TCRdb copy is limited to in-frame clones, with some not included. That table supplies the V and J calls and clone size; D and trimming were determined from the DNA. The sample shows more than 60,000 clones, roughly three quarters of them seen only once. The rearrangement joins TRBV6-4 to TRBJ2-3, with TRBD2 identical over 9 bases. The sample comprised PBMCs. This TCR was recovered from a man between 18 and 35 years old in good health and CMV-seronegative. CDR3: CASSASGGTDTQYF. Here the CDR3 DNA reads TGTGCCAGCAGTGCTAGCGGGGGCACAGATACGCAGTATTTT.